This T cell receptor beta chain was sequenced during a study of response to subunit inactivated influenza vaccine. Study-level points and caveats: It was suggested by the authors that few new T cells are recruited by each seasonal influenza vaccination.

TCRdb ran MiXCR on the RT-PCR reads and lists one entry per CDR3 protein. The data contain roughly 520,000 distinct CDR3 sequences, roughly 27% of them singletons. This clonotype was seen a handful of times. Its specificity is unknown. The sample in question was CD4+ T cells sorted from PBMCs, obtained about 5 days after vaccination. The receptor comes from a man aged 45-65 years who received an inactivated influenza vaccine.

The CDR3 protein is CSARDRREANNSPLHF. DNA of the CDR3: TGCAGTGCTAGAGATCGTCGGGAGGCTAATAATTCACCCCTCCACTTT. The rearrangement uses TRBV20-1 and TRBJ1-6; D is ambiguous. The V and J ends lost 0 bases and 5 bases respectively, with 14 bases between them. This CDR3 region has 16 residues. CDR1 and CDR2 from the germline V gene are DFQATT and SNEGSKA (reference sequence).